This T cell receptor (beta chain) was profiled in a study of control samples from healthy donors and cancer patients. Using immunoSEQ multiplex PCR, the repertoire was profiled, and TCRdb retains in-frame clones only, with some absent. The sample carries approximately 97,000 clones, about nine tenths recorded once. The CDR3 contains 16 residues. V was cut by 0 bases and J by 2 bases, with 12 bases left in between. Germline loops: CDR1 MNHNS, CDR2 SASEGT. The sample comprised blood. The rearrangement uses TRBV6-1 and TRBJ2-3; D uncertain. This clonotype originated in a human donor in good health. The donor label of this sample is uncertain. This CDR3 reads CASSEASEGNTDTQYF. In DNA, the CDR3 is TGTGCCAGCAGTGAAGCGAGTGAAGGAAACACAGATACGCAGTATTTT.